Each of the 32 T cell receptor beta chains below was sequenced from the same sample in a study of early T cells in non-severe SARS-CoV-2 infection. TCRdb called the 5' RACE reads again in MiXCR, with one record for every CDR3 protein. Here the sample spans about 110,000 distinct CDR3 sequences, roughly 10% being singletons. Source material: whole blood. These receptors all come from an adult who was a healthcare worker with PCR-confirmed SARS-CoV-2 infection or an uninfected control (not recorded which).

In its sample, this clonotype was seen many times. This chain joins TRBV20-1 and TRBJ2-1, with a possible D match to TRBD2 (6 bases). Germline V gives CDR1 DFQATT, CDR2 SNEGSKA (reference sequence). The CDR3 runs 11 residues. V was pared by 6 bases and J by 5 bases, with 8 bases between. In DNA form, the CDR3 reads TGCAGTGCAGGGACTCACAATGAGCAGTTCTTC. Translated: CSAGTHNEQFF.

The CDR3 DNA reads as TGTGCCAGCAGCATAGGACAGCAGCCCCAGCATTTT. This codes for CASSIGQQPQHF. This chain links TRBV7-9 with TRBJ1-5; D may be TRBD1 (6 bases). With 5 bases removed from V and 7 bases from J, the gap between germline ends came to 9 bases. The CDR3 runs 12 residues. The germline V gene encodes CDR1 SEHNR and CDR2 FQNEAQ (reference sequence).

This clonotype was counted ten times or more. The gene calls are TRBV28 and TRBJ2-7, with 9 bases that match TRBD2. This CDR3 contains 14 residues. The J segment lost 5 bases and the V segment lost 6 bases, leaving 8 bases of the junction unmatched. CDR1 is MDHEN and CDR2 is SYDVKM in the germline V gene. CDR3 in amino acids: CASSPQGLAHEQYF. In DNA, the CDR3 is TGTGCCAGCAGCCCCCAGGGACTAGCCCACGAGCAGTACTTC.

In this sample, this clonotype turned up many times. V is TRBV7-6 and J is TRBJ1-1, with 7 bases aligning to TRBD1. Germline V gene data show CDR1 as SGHVS and CDR2 as FNYEAQ. V trimming: 5 bases; J trimming: 4 bases; junction bases outside the gene matches: 4. CDR3 length: 13 residues. The CDR3 is CASSRQGATEAFF. CDR3 coding DNA: TGTGCCAGCAGCCGACAGGGAGCCACTGAAGCTTTCTTT.

The V call is TRBV10-1, the J call TRBJ2-7; possibly TRBD2 for D (5 bases). This CDR3 contains 12 residues. V was clipped by 8 bases and J by 4 bases, with 12 bases between them. In germline, CDR1 is WNHNN, CDR2 SYGVQD (reference sequence). The CDR3 DNA is TGCGCCAGCCGGAGGACCGTGTACGAGCAGTACTTC. Translation: CASRRTVYEQYF.

This clonotype was seen repeatedly, ten times or more. The chain couples TRBV20-1 to TRBJ1-1; no reliable D call. Germline-derived CDR1 and CDR2 are DFQATT and SNEGSKA (reference sequence). Trimming removed 2 bases at V and 0 bases at J, with 7 bases between. The CDR3 contains 13 residues. CDR3 amino acids: CSARKRMNTEAFF. CDR3 bases: TGCAGTGCTAGAAAACGGATGAACACTGAAGCTTTCTTT.

At least ten counts were recorded for this clonotype. The chain has TRBV9 and TRBJ2-1, with TRBD1 as a possible D gene (5 bases). The CDR3 runs 16 residues. Germline CDR1 reads SGDLS; CDR2 reads YYNGEE. Trimming stripped 4 bases from V and 8 bases from J, with 22 bases between. The CDR3 DNA sequence: TGTGCCAGCAGCACCCTTACAGGCGGCCAGTCGGATGAGCAGTTCTTC. As protein: CASSTLTGGQSDEQFF.

The chain combines TRBV4-1 with TRBJ2-4; no clear D gene. The V gene's germline CDR1 is MGHRA and CDR2 YSYEKL. V lost 1 base, J lost 8 bases, and 12 bases lay in between. The CDR3 contains 14 residues. CDR3 coding DNA: TGCGCCAGCAGCCAAGTGTATAGGCGAGACATTCAGTACTTC. Its protein is CASSQVYRRDIQYF.

This clonotype was found many times. This chain uses TRBV7-2 with TRBJ1-5, with 8 bases that match TRBD1. Germline CDR1 reads SGHTA; CDR2 reads FQGNSA. V shed 5 bases, J shed 2 bases, and the junction held 8 bases outside the gene matches. This CDR3 has 16 residues. The CDR3 sequence is CASSLTGQGGNQPQHF. The CDR3 DNA follows: TGTGCCAGCAGCCTTACTGGACAGGGTGGCAATCAGCCCCAGCATTTT.

With regard to this clonotype: At one end, the junction sequence differs from germline, possibly due to a read error. This sequence joins TRBV15 and TRBJ2-1; D gene uncertain. The CDR3 runs 13 residues. In germline, CDR1 is LNHNV, CDR2 YYDKDF (reference sequence). The CDR3 is CVTSRDPASRQFF. DNA of the CDR3: TGTGTCACCAGCAGAGATCCGGCGAGTAGGCAGTTCTTC.

This clonotype was seen a single time. Just one base apart from a much larger clone, this may be a read error. This chain uses TRBV18 with TRBJ1-2; 9 nucleotides align to TRBD1. Germline V gene sequence: CDR1 KGHSH, CDR2 LQKENI. This CDR3 is 13 amino acids long. The CDR3 nucleotides are TGTCCCAGCTCACGGGACAGGGTCAATGGCTACACCTTC. Amino acids: CPSSRDRVNGYTF.

Here the CDR3 reads CASSSTRDRITGELFF. CDR3 coding DNA: TGTGCCAGCAGCTCCACCCGGGACAGAATAACCGGGGAGCTGTTTTTT. V usage is TRBV7-6 and J usage is TRBJ2-2; TRBD1 matches at 7 bases. The CDR3 consists of 16 residues. Losses at the gene ends were 4 bases for V and 5 bases for J; bases not matched to a gene: 10. The germline V gene has CDR1 SGHVS and CDR2 FNYEAQ.

The chain combines TRBV5-5 with TRBJ2-7; 7 positions agree with TRBD2. The CDR3 loop spans 16 amino acids. Germline CDR1 is SGHKS and CDR2 is YYEKEE (reference sequence). Trimming cost V 3 bases and J 8 bases; bases outside gene matches: 17. In DNA form, the CDR3 reads TGTGCCAGCAGCTCCTTTCAGCGGGACGCCGGGACTAAGCAGTACTTC. This codes for CASSSFQRDAGTKQYF.

The table lists this clonotype with a few counts. This chain connects TRBV20-1 to TRBJ2-7, with 13 bases identical to TRBD2. Per germline, CDR1 DFQATT and CDR2 SNEGSKA (reference sequence). There are 14 residues in the CDR3. V dropped 2 bases and J dropped 5; count of bases not matched to a gene: 3. In DNA form, the CDR3 reads TGCAGTGCTAGAACCGGGACTAGCGGGGACGAGCAGTACTTC. It is translated as CSARTGTSGDEQYF.

J is TRBJ1-3 and V is TRBV28; unclear D gene. CDR1 MDHEN and CDR2 SYDVKM come from the germline V gene. The V end was cut by 2 bases, the J end by 4 bases, with 12 bases between. CDR3 size: 15 residues. CDR3 bases: TGTGCCAGCAGTTTACGGGCTGCCGGAGGAAACACCATATATTTT. Protein sequence: CASSLRAAGGNTIYF.

This clonotype was seen only a few times. CDR3 nucleotide sequence: TGTGCCAGCAGTGAATACCCATCCGGCAATCAGCCCCAGCATTTT. Protein: CASSEYPSGNQPQHF. V usage is TRBV2 and J usage is TRBJ1-5; D is uncertain. Per the germline V gene, CDR1 is SNHLY and CDR2 is FYNNEI. The V and J ends lost 2 bases and 2 bases respectively, with 10 bases between them. The CDR3 sequence is 15 residues long.

This clonotype was counted ten times or more. This chain connects TRBV4-1 to TRBJ2-1, with 9 bases that match TRBD2. V shed 4 bases, J shed 7 bases, and the junction held 11 bases outside the gene matches. The CDR3 totals 16 residues. Germline V gene lookup returns CDR1 MGHRA and CDR2 YSYEKL. The DNA of the CDR3 is TGCGCCAGCAGCCCGTTCATAGCGGGAGTTTGGAATGAGCAGTTCTTC. This encodes CASSPFIAGVWNEQFF.

At least ten counts were recorded for this clonotype. The chain recombines TRBV6-1 with TRBJ2-2; a possible D gene is TRBD1 (5 bases). Germline V gene sequence: CDR1 MNHNS, CDR2 SASEGT. CDR3 length equals 14 residues. The V end was cut by 5 bases, the J end by 7 bases, with 14 bases between. Here the CDR3 reads CASSIDRRGGELFF. The CDR3 DNA sequence: TGTGCCAGCAGTATCGACAGAAGGGGCGGGGAGCTGTTTTTT.

This clonotype has more than one count but fewer than ten. The chain carries TRBV12-3 or TRBV12-4 and TRBJ2-6; 7 bases agree with TRBD1. V gave up 4 bases and J gave up 0 bases; unmatched junction bases: 12. The CDR3 runs to 19 residues. The CDR3 loop reads CASSSSTGNFSSGANVLTF. The CDR3 DNA is TGTGCCAGCAGTTCCTCGACAGGGAATTTCTCCTCTGGGGCCAACGTCCTGACTTTC.

This rearrangement joins TRBV5-1 to TRBJ1-4; no firm D call. The CDR3 length is 13 residues. CDR1 is SGHRS, CDR2 YFSETQ, per germline. The germline V and J ends were trimmed by 2 bases and 8 bases, with 10 bases remaining between them. The CDR3 nucleotides are TGCGCCAGCAGCTTCGGGTCGGGCGAAAAACTGTTTTTT. It is translated as CASSFGSGEKLFF.

This chain uses TRBV9 with TRBJ2-2; 12 bases line up with TRBD2. Looked up from germline, CDR1 is SGDLS and CDR2 is YYNGEE. CDR3 length: 17 residues. The trim removed 3 bases at V and 4 bases at J, leaving 7 bases unmatched. This CDR3 is CASSGSLAGGPTGELFF. The CDR3 region has the DNA TGTGCCAGCAGCGGGAGCCTAGCGGGAGGGCCCACCGGGGAGCTGTTTTTT.

At least ten counts were recorded for this clonotype. The chain carries TRBV7-6 and TRBJ2-1, with D uncertain. The CDR3 extends over 14 amino acids. V shed 1 base and J shed 2 bases, with 6 bases lying between them. Germline loops: CDR1 SGHVS, CDR2 FNYEAQ. CDR3 residues: CASSLGGTYNEQFF. DNA of the CDR3: TGTGCCAGCAGCTTAGGCGGAACCTACAATGAGCAGTTCTTC.

This clonotype was detected ten times or more. The chain uses TRBV7-9 and TRBJ2-3; D remains ambiguous. The CDR3 consists of 13 residues. The germline V and J ends were trimmed by 5 bases and 10 bases, with 16 bases remaining between them. Germline V CDR1 and CDR2: SEHNR, FQNEAQ (reference sequence). Here the CDR3 reads CASSKTGLRAQYF. In nucleotides, the CDR3 is TGTGCCAGCAGCAAGACTGGGCTTCGGGCGCAGTATTTT.

A note on this clonotype: In this CDR3 the conserved last residue, phenylalanine or tryptophan, is missing, so a read error is likely. V and J are TRBV28 and TRBJ2-7; D may correspond to TRBD1 or TRBD2 (5 bases each). Deletions cut 6 bases from V and 3 bases from J, with 9 bases between. Germline CDR1 reads MDHEN; CDR2 reads SYDVKM. The CDR3 runs 12 residues. CDR3 residues: CASSLGVYEQYI. For the CDR3, the DNA is TGTGCCAGCAGCTTGGGGGTCTACGAGCAGTACATC.

This clonotype was counted once. This chain joins TRBV7-9 and TRBJ1-1; 9 nucleotides align to TRBD1. This CDR3 spans 14 amino acids. Germline V gene data show CDR1 as SEHNR and CDR2 as FQNEAQ (reference sequence). V shed 5 bases and J 6 bases; nucleotides not matched to a gene: 7. Written as DNA, the CDR3 is TGTGCCAGCAGCCCAGACAGGGGGACTTCTGAAGCTTTCTTT. Protein sequence: CASSPDRGTSEAFF.

This clonotype appeared many times. The CDR3 sequence is CASSQDRGGGYTF. The CDR3 bases are TGCGCCAGCAGCCAAGATCGGGGAGGAGGCTACACCTTC. This chain links TRBV4-1 with TRBJ1-2, with D uncertain. Germline CDR1 MGHRA, CDR2 YSYEKL. V shed 0 bases and J shed 8 bases, with 10 bases lying between them. The length of the CDR3 is 13 residues.

The chain couples TRBV7-2 to TRBJ1-1; 9 bases are a match to TRBD1. Germline CDR1 SGHTA, CDR2 FQGNSA. V was pared by 3 bases and J by 4 bases, with 3 bases of the junction left unmatched. This CDR3 is 14 amino acids long. The CDR3 protein is CASSFTGGSTEAFF. The CDR3 DNA sequence: TGTGCCAGCAGCTTCACAGGGGGCAGCACTGAAGCTTTCTTT.

The rearrangement uses TRBV12-2 and TRBJ1-2; the table calls TRBD1, which could not be checked here. TRBV12-2 is a pseudogene locus. CDR3 size: 16 residues. CDR3 loop: CASRLSRGPANYGYTF. For the CDR3, the DNA is TGTGCAAGTCGCTTATCAAGGGGGCCAGCTAACTATGGCTACACCTTC.

A few counts support this clonotype. V gene TRBV20-1 combines with J gene TRBJ2-7, with D perhaps matching TRBD2 (5 bases). The CDR3 extends over 13 amino acids. The germline V and J ends were trimmed by 8 bases and 3 bases, with 17 bases remaining between them. Germline lookup yields CDR1 DFQATT and CDR2 SNEGSKA (reference sequence). The CDR3 nucleotides read TGCAGTTACGGCGGCGACGGACTCTACGAGCAGTACTTC. Amino acids: CSYGGDGLYEQYF.

This clonotype was seen ten or more times. The CDR3 DNA follows: TGTGCCAGCAGTCCAGGGAAGGGCGAGACCCAGTACTTC. Its translation is CASSPGKGETQYF. The rearrangement uses TRBV27 and TRBJ2-5; TRBD1 is a possible D gene (5 bases). The V end lost 5 bases, the J end lost 5 bases, and 12 bases lay between the germline ends. Germline-derived CDR1 and CDR2 are MNHEY and SMNVEV (reference sequence). The CDR3 sequence is 13 residues long.

This clonotype was seen repeatedly, ten times or more. J is TRBJ2-5 and V is TRBV29-1, with 8 bases that match TRBD1. Per germline, CDR1 SQVTM and CDR2 ANQGSEA. The CDR3 is made up of 14 amino acids. With 5 bases clipped from V and 2 bases from J, the junction kept 7 bases outside the gene matches. This CDR3 reads CSVRGQEIQETQYF. CDR3 DNA: TGCAGCGTTCGGGGACAGGAGATTCAAGAGACCCAGTACTTC. Together with reference TRBV29-1 and TRBJ2-5, the CDR3 gives the full variable domain: SAVISQKPSRDICQRGTSLTIQCQVDSQVTMMFWYRQQPGQSLTLIATANQGSEATYESGFVIDKFPISRPNLTFSTLTVSNMSPEDSSIYLCSVRGQEIQETQYFGPGTRLLVL.

This clonotype came up a few times. This chain connects TRBV10-2 to TRBJ2-7; D gene unclear. Trimming removed 7 bases from V and 2 bases from J, with 9 bases in between. Germline values: CDR1 WSHSY, CDR2 SAAADI. The CDR3 runs to 12 residues. CDR3 sequence: CASKAGPYEQYF. The CDR3 nucleotides read TGCGCCAGCAAGGCCGGACCCTACGAGCAGTACTTC.